Listed below are T cell receptor beta chains from one sample, sequenced in a study of control samples from healthy donors and cancer patients. Some clones are missing from TCRdb's copy, which holds only in-frame ones; the method was immunoSEQ multiplex PCR. The table includes 110,000 to 150,000 clones, roughly 94% detected once. Sequenced: PBMCs. These receptor sequences come from a man between 60 and 70 years old with colorectal cancer. The conserved cysteine and the conserved F or W are not part of the CDR3 here. The order of the fields is CDR3 protein, V gene.

AWGQGYTEAF TRBV30
ASSELGGSSPLH TRBV25-1
ASSLSAETQY TRBV2
ASSQGLGSGNQPQH TRBV4-1
ASSPRRTSYEQY TRBV11-2
ASSLMMAGTGGYEQY TRBV5-1
AWSQGLSYEQY TRBV30
ASSPGLYSEQY TRBV4-2
ATSRGPGELF TRBV24-1
ASLGGDSDYEQY TRBV6-5
ASSPRGQTPNEKLF TRBV19
ASSLIPRGRTEAF TRBV7-9
ASSYSPYPIQETQY TRBV6-2/TRBV6-3
ASSTSGGNYEQY TRBV6-6
ASSHLRTGGNTEAF TRBV19
ASRTGYTEAF TRBV27
ASSVAVDGFRDRDTEAF TRBV9
ASSQKAKKINEKLF TRBV3-1/TRBV3-2
ASSIESQGAGSNQPQH TRBV19
ASSLGRGPGEKLF TRBV5-1
ASSLDSMLLGYT TRBV5-1
ASSLLGGGAGGELF TRBV11-3
AWSESVGQPQH TRBV30
ASSPLPSGGPNTGELF TRBV18
AWSIPNGGNTIY TRBV30
ASSDLADTQY TRBV10-1
ASSSPGGNQPQH TRBV19
ASSMRGGAETQY TRBV19
ASSQDWGNNSPLH TRBV4-3
ASSDQGGNEQF TRBV2
ASSDLDRAGETQY TRBV6-5
ASSQQGGSAKNIQY TRBV4-1
ASSIVGAGEGYGYT TRBV19
ASSGRGGLGTGELF TRBV7-9
ASTQDESFNYGYT TRBV19
ASSQLPLLAALGETQY TRBV4-1
ASSMGTALELETQY TRBV19
ASSPWDRGPTEAF TRBV9
ASSLWTDNNQPQH TRBV7-2
ASSSGQGAVTEAF TRBV6-5
ASRPGSLYGYT TRBV19
ASSPRTEVWGANVLT TRBV19
AIQGAPTGQGHGGYT TRBV28
AWRWGAAEAF TRBV30
ASSEVEGSGDTQY TRBV2